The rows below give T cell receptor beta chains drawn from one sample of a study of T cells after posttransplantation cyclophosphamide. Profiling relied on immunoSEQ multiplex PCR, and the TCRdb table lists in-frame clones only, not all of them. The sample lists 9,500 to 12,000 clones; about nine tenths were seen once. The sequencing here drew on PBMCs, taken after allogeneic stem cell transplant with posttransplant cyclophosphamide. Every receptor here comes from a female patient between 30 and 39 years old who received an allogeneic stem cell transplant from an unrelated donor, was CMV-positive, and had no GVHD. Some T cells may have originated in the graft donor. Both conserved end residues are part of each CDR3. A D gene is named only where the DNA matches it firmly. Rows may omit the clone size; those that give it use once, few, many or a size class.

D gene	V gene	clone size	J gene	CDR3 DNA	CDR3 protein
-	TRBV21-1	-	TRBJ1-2	TGTGCCAGCAGCGAAAATGCAGTTTCTAACTATGGCTACACCTTC	CASSENAVSNYGYTF
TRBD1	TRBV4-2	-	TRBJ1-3	TGTGCCAGCAGCCAACCGACAGGGTCCTCTGGAAACACCATATATTTT	CASSQPTGSSGNTIYF
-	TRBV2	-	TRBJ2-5	TGTGCCAGCAGTGCGGCAGGGCCACAAATATACTTC	CASSAAGPQIYF
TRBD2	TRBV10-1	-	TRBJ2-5	TGCGCCAGCAGTGAGAGTCTAGCGGGCCAAGAGACCCAGTACTTC	CASSESLAGQETQYF
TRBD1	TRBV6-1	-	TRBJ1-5	TGTGCCAGCAGCCCAGGACAGGTGAGTCAGCCCCAGCATTTT	CASSPGQVSQPQHF
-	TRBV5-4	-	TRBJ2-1	TGTGCCAGCAGCTTGTATCTAGTCCCTTCCTACAATGAGCAGTTCTTC	CASSLYLVPSYNEQFF
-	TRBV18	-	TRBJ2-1	TGTGCCAGCTCACCACGGAGGGGGCCGGGCAATGAGCAGTTCTTC	CASSPRRGPGNEQFF
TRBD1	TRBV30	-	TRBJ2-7	TGTGCCTGGATCACAGGGGGATACGAGCAGTACTTC	CAWITGGYEQYF
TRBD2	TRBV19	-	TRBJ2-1	TGTGCCAGTAGTATGCAGCGGGGAGAAAAGGGCGATGAGCAGTTCTTC	CASSMQRGEKGDEQFF
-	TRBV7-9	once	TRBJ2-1	TGTGCCAGCAGCTTGTACAGCCTGCCCTACAATGAGCAGTTCTTC	CASSLYSLPYNEQFF
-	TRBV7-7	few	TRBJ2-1	TGTGCTAGCAGCCCAGCGTCCTACAATGAGCAGTTCTTC	CASSPASYNEQFF
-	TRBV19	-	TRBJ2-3	TGTGCCAGTATGGAGGTTAGCACAGATACGCAGTATTTT	CASMEVSTDTQYF
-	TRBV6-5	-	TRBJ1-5	TGTGCCAGCAGTTACCAAAGCAATCAGCCCCAGCATTTT	CASSYQSNQPQHF
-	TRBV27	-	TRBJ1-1	TGTGCCAGCAGTTTGGGGGAGGGCAGGGTCCCTCCAAAAGCTTTCTTT	CASSLGEGRVPPKAFF
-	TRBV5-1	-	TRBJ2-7	TGCGCCAGCAGCTTGGTAGGACAGAGCTCCTACGAGCAGTACTTC	CASSLVGQSSYEQYF
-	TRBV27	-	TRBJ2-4	TGTGCCAGCAGTCCCTACTACGCGACGTCTGCCAAAAACATTCAGTACTTC	CASSPYYATSAKNIQYF
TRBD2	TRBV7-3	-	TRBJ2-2	TGTGCCAGCAGCTTAGCGGGGGGATTGGCCGGGGAGCTGTTTTTT	CASSLAGGLAGELFF
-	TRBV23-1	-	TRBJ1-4	TGCGCCAGCTTTGACCAACCGGGGGGTAATGAAAAACTGTTTTTT	CASFDQPGGNEKLFF
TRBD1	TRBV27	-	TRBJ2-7	TGTGCCAGCAGCTACGGGACAGCCTTCTCCTACGAGCAGTACTTC	CASSYGTAFSYEQYF
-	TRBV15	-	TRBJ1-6	TGTGCCACCAGCCCCCGGACTCCAGGCATCAGTTCACCCCTCCACTTT	CATSPRTPGISSPLHF
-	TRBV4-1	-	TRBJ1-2	TGCGCCAGCAGCCTACTTTACGACAGGTCCGAGTATGGCTACACCTTC	CASSLLYDRSEYGYTF
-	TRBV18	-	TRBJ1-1	TGTGCCAGCTCGCCACAGAAGACAGCTATGAACACTGAAGCTTTCTTT	CASSPQKTAMNTEAFF
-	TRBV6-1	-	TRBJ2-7	TGTGCCAGCAGTGCGGGACTTAACTACGAGCAGTACTTC	CASSAGLNYEQYF
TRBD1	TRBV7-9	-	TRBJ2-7	TGTGCCAGCAGCTTAGCGGGACAGGCCTACGAGCAGTACTTC	CASSLAGQAYEQYF
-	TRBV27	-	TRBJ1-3	TGTGCCAGCAGTCGGGGTGGCGGAAACACCATATATTTT	CASSRGGGNTIYF
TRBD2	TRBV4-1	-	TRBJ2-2	TGCGCCAGCAGCCCCGCGGGGGGGCGGATCGGGGAGCTGTTTTTT	CASSPAGGRIGELFF
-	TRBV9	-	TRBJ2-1	TGTGCCAGCTTAGAAGGGGTCTGGGGCAATGAGCAGTTCTTC	CASLEGVWGNEQFF
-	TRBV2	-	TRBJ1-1	TGTGCCAGCAGTGAATACCCCACAGGGTACACTGAAGCTTTCTTT	CASSEYPTGYTEAFF